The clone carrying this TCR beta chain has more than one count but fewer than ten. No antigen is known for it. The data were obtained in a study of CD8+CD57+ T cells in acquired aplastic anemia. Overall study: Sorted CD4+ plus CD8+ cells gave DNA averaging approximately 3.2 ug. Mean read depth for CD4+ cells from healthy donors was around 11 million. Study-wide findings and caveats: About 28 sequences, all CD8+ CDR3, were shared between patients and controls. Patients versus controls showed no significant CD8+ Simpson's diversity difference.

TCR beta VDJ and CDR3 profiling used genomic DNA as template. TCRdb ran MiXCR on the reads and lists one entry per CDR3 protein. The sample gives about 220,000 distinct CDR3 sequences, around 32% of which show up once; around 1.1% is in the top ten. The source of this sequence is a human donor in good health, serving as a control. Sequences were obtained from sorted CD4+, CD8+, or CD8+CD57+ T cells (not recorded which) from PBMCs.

Here the CDR3 DNA reads TGTGCCTGGAGGGCCGGGACAGCGTCCGGCTACGAGCAGTACTTC. This sequence encodes CAWRAGTASGYEQYF. The chain has TRBV30 and TRBJ2-7, with 7 positions matching TRBD1. Germline CDR1 reads GTSNPN; CDR2 reads SVGIG (reference sequence). Trimming removed 3 bases from V and 3 bases from J; junction bases left unmatched: 11. This CDR3 comprises 15 residues.